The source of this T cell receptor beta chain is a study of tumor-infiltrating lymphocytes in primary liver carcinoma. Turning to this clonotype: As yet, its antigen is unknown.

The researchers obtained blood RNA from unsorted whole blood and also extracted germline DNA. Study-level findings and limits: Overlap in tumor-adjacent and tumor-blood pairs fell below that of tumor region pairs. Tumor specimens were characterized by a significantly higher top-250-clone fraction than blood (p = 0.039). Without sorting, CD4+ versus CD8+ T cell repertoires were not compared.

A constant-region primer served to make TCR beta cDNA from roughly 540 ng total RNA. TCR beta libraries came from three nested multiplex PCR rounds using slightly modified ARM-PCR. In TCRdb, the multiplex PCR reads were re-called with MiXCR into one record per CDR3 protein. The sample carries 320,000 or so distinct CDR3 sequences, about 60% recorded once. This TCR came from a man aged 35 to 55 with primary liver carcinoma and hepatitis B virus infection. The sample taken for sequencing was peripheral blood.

The CDR3: CASTLDGSSYNEQFF. The CDR3 bases are TGCGCCAGCACCCTGGACGGTAGCTCCTACAATGAGCAGTTCTTC. The chain recombines TRBV5-1 with TRBJ2-1; D call uncertain. V lost 6 bases and J 0 bases, leaving 13 bases between the germline ends. This CDR3 is built from 15 residues. Germline V gene lookup returns CDR1 SGHRS and CDR2 YFSETQ.